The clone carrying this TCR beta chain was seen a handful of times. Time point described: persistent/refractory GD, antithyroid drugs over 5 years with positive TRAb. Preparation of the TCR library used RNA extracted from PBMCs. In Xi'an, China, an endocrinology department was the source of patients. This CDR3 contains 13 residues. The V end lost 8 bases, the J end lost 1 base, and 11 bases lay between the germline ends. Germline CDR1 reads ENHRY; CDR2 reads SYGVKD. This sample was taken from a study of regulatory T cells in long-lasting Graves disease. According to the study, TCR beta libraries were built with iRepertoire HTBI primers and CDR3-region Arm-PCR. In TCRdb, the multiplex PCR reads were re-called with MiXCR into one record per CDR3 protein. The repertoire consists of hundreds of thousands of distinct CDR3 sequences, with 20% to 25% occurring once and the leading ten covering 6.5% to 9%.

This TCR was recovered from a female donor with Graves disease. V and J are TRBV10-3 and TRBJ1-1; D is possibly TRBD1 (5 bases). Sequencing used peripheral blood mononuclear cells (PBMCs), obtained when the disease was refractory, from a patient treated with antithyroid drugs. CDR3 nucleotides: TGTGCCATCGGGGGACGGAGGAACACTGAAGCTTTCTTT. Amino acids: CAIGGRRNTEAFF.